This T cell receptor beta chain was recorded in a study of T cell changes during pregnancy in multiple sclerosis. The CDR3 consists of 14 residues. J gave up 4 bases and V 0 bases, and 2 bases lay outside the gene matches. Germline values: CDR1 MNHNS, CDR2 SASEGT. Measured with immunoSEQ multiplex PCR; TCRdb has only the in-frame clones, and not every one. The table includes fewer than 75,000 clones, 75% to 95% detected once. The chain employs TRBV6-1 and TRBJ1-2, with 7 bases identical to TRBD1. The TCR originated in a female donor with multiple sclerosis, enrolled in a pregnancy study. The sample here was peripheral blood, taken in the first trimester of pregnancy. Here the CDR3 DNA reads TGTGCCAGCAGTGAAGCCAGGGACAGCTATGGCTACACCTTC. It specifies CASSEARDSYGYTF.